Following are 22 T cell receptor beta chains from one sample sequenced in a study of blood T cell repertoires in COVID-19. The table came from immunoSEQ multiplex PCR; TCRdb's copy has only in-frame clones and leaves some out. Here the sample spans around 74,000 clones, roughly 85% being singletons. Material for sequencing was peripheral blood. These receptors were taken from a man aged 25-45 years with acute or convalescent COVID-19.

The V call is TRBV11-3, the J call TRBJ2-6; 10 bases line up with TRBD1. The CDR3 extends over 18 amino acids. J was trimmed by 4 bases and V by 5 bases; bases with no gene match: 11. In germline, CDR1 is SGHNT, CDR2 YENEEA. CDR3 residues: CASSPRPGTGDGANVLTF. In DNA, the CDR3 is TGTGCCAGCAGCCCCCGTCCCGGGACAGGGGACGGGGCCAACGTCCTGACTTTC.

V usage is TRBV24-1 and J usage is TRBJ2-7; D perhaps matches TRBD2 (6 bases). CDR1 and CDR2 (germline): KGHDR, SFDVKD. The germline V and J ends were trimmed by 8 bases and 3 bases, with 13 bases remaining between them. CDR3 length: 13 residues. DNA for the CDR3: TGTGCCACCATTCGGGAGAAGGACTACGAGCAGTACTTC. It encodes CATIREKDYEQYF.

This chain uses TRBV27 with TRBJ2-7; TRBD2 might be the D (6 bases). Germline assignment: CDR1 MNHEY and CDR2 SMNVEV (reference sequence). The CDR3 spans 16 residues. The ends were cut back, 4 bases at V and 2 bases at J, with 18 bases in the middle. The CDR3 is CASSSGVGWQTYEQYF. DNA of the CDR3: TGTGCCAGCAGTTCGGGGGTTGGTTGGCAGACCTACGAGCAGTACTTC.

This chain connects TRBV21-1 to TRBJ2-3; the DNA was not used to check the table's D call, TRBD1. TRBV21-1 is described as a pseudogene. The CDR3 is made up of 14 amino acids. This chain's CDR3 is CASSLKQCTDTQYF. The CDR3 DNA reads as TGTGCCAGCAGCCTCAAACAATGCACAGATACGCAGTATTTT.

CDR3 DNA sequence: TGTGCCAGTAGCTGGGCAGGGGGCCCCGACGATTACTACGAGCAGTACTTC. It specifies CASSWAGGPDDYYEQYF. The chain has TRBV19 and TRBJ2-7; TRBD1 matches at 8 bases. V trimming: 6 bases; J trimming: 3 bases; junction bases outside the gene matches: 16. Germline CDR1 reads LNHDA; CDR2 reads SQIVND (reference sequence). This CDR3 comprises 17 residues.

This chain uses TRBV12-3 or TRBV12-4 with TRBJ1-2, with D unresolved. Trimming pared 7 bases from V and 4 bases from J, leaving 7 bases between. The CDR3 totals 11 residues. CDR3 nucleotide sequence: TGTGCCAGCAATACCGGCTATGGCTACACCTTC. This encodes CASNTGYGYTF.

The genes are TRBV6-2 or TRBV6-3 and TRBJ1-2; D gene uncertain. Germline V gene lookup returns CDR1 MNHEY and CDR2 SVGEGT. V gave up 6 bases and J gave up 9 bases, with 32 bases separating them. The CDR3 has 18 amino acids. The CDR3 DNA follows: TGTGCCAGCAGCTTAAACCCCGAGCGGCGAGGCCCGTTTAGGAGCTACACCTTC. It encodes CASSLNPERRGPFRSYTF.

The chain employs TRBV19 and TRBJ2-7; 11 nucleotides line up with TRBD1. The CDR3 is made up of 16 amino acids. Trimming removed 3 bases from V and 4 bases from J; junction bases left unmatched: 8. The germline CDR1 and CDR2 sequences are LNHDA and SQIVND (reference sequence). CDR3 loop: CASSMGQGVKIYEQYF. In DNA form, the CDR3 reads TGTGCCAGTAGTATGGGACAGGGGGTCAAGATTTACGAGCAGTACTTC.

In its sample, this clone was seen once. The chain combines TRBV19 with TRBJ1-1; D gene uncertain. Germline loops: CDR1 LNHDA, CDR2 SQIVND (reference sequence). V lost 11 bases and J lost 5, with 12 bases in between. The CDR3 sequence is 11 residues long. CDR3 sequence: CAARSWTEAFF. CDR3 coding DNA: TGTGCCGCCCGGTCATGGACTGAAGCTTTCTTT.

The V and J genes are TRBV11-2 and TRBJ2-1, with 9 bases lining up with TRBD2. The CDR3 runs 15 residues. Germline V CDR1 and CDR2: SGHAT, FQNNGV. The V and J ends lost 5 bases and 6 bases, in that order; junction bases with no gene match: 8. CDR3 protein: CASSQRGAGGNEQFF. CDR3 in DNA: TGTGCCAGCAGCCAACGGGGAGCGGGAGGCAATGAGCAGTTCTTC.

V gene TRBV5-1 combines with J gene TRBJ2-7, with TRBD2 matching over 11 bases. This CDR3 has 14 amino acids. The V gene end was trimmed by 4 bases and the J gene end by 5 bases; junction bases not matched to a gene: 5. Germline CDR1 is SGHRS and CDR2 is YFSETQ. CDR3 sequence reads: CASSLSGRADEQYF. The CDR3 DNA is TGCGCCAGCAGCCTTAGCGGGAGGGCCGACGAGCAGTACTTC.

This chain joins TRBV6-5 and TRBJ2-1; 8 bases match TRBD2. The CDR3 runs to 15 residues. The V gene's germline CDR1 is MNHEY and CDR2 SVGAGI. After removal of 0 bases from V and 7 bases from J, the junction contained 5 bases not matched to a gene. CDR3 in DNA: TGTGCCAGCAGTTACTCGGCGGGAGGCTCTAATGAGCAGTTCTTC. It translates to CASSYSAGGSNEQFF.

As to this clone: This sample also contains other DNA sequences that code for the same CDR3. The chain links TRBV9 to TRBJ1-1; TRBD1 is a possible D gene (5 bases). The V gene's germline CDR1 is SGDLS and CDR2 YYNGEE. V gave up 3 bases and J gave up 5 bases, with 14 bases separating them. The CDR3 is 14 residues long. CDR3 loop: CASSAQVGGTEAFF. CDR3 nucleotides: TGTGCCAGCAGCGCCCAAGTTGGGGGGACTGAAGCTTTCTTT.

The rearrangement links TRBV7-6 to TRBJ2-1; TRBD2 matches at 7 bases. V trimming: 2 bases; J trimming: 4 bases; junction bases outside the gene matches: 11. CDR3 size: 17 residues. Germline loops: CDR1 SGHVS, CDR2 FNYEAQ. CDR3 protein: CASSLRGLTVMYNEQFF. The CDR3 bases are TGTGCCAGCAGCTTAAGGGGACTAACCGTTATGTACAATGAGCAGTTCTTC.

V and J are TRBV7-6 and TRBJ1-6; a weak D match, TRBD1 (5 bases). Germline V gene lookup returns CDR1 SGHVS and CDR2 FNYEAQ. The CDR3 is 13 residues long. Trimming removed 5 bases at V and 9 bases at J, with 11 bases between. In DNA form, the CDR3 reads TGTGCCAGCAGCCAAGGGGCTTTTTCACCCCTCCACTTT. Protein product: CASSQGAFSPLHF.

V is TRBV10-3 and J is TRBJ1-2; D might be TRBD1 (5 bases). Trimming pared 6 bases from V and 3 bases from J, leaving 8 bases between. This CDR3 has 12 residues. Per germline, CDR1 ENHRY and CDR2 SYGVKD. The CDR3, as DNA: TGTGCCATCAGAAAAGGGGACTATGGCTACACCTTC. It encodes CAIRKGDYGYTF.

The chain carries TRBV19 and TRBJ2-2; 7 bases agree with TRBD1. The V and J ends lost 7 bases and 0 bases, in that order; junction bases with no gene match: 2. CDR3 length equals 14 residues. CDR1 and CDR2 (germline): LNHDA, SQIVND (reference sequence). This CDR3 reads CASIDRANTGELFF. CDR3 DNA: TGTGCCAGTATCGACAGGGCGAACACCGGGGAGCTGTTTTTT.

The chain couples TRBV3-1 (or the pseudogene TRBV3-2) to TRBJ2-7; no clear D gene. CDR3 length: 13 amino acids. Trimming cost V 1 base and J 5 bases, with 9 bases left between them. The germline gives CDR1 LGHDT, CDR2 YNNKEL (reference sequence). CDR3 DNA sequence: TGTGCCAGCAGCCAAGGCGGTTTCCACGAGCAGTACTTC. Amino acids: CASSQGGFHEQYF.

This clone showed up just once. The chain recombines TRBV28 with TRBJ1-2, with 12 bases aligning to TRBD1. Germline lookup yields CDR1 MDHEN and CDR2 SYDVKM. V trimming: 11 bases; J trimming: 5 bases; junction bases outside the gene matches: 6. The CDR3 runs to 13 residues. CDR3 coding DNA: TGTGCCTCCGTGGGACAGGGGGCGTATGGCTACACCTTC. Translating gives CASVGQGAYGYTF.

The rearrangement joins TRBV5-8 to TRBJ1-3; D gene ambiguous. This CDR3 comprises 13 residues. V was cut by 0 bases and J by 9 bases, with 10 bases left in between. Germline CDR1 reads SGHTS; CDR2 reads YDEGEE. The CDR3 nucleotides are TGTGCCAGCAGCTTGGTATCTAGAGGCACCATATATTTT. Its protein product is CASSLVSRGTIYF.

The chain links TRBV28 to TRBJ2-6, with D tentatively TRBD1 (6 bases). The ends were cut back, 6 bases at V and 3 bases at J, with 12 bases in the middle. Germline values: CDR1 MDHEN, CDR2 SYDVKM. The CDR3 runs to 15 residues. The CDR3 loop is CASRQGVYGANVLTF. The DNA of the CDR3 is TGTGCCAGCAGACAGGGTGTATATGGGGCCAACGTCCTGACTTTC.

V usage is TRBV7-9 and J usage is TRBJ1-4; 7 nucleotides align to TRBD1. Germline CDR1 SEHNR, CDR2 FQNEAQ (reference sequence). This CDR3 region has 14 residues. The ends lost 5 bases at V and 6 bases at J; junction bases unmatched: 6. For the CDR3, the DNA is TGTGCCAGCAGCCTAGGACAGGTTGATGAAAAACTGTTTTTT. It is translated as CASSLGQVDEKLFF.